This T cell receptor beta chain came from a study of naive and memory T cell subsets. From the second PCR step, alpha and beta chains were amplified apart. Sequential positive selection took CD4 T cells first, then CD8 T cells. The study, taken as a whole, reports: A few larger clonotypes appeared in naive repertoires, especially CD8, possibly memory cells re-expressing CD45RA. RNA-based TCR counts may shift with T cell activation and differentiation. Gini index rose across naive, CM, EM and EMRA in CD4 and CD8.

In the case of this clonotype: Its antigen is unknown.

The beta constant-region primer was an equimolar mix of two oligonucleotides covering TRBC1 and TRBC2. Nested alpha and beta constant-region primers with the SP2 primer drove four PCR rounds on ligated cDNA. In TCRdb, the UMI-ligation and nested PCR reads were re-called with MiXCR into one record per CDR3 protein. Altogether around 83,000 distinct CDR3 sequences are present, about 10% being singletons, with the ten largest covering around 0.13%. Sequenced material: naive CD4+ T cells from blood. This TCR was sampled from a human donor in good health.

The CDR3 sequence is CASSLSPGLTDTQYF. Written as DNA, the CDR3 is TGTGCCAGCAGCTTATCTCCGGGACTAACAGATACGCAGTATTTT. The chain carries TRBV12-3 or TRBV12-4 and TRBJ2-3; the match to TRBD2 covers 7 bases. The CDR3 sequence is 15 residues long. The trim removed 6 bases at V and 3 bases at J, leaving 9 bases unmatched.